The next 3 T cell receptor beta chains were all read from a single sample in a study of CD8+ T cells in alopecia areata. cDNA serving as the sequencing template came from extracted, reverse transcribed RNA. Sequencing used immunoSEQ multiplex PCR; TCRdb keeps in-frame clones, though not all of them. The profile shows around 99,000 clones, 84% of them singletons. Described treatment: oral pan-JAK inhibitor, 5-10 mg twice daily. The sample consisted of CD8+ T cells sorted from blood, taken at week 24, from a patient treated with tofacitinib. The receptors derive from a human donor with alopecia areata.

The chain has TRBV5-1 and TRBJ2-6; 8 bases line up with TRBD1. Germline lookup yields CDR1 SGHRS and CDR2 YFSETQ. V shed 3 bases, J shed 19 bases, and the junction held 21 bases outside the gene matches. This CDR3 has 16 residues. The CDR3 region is CASSWPGQGAVRVKTF. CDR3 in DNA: TGCGCCAGCAGCTGGCCCGGTCAGGGGGCCGTACGCGTAAAAACTTTC. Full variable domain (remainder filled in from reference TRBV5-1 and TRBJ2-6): KAGVTQTPRYLIKTRGQQVTLSCSPISGHRSVSWYQQTPGQGLQFLFEYFSETQRNKGNFPGRFSGRQFSNSRSEMNVSTLELGDSALYLCASSWPGQGAVRVKTFGAGSRLTVL.

CDR3: CASSLARGLQETQYF. The CDR3 DNA is TGTGCCAGCAGCTTAGCGCGGGGGCTGCAAGAGACCCAGTACTTC. The rearrangement joins TRBV11-2 to TRBJ2-5, with D tentatively TRBD2 (7 bases). This CDR3 is built from 15 residues. Trimming stripped 1 base from V and 2 bases from J, with 11 bases between. The germline V gene has CDR1 SGHAT and CDR2 FQNNGV. Filled out from reference TRBV11-2 and TRBJ2-5, the complete variable domain reads EAGVAQSPRYKIIEKRQSVAFWCNPISGHATLYWYQQILGQGPKLLIQFQNNGVVDDSQLPKDRFSAERLKGVDSTLKIQPAKLEDSAVYLCASSLARGLQETQYFGPGTRLLVL.

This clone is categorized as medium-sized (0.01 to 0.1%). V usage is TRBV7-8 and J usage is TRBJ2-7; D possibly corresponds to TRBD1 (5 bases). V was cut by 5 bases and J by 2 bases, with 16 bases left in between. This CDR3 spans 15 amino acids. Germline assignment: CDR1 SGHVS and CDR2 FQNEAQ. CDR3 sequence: CASSPDQGVAYEQYF. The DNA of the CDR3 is TGTGCCAGCAGCCCTGATCAAGGGGTTGCCTACGAGCAGTACTTC.